The entry below describes one T cell receptor (beta chain). Clones were sequenced by immunoSEQ multiplex PCR, and TCRdb holds only the in-frame ones, with some missing. The table includes 350,000 or so clones, more than 85% detected once. These data originate in a study of blood T cell repertoires in COVID-19. This study enrolled people aged roughly 18 to 90 from around 25 US geographic areas. Germline-derived CDR1 and CDR2 are SGHTA and FQGNSA. The V segment lost 5 bases and the J segment 4 bases; nucleotides outside the gene matches: 8. The CDR3 extends over 15 amino acids. The origin of this receptor is a woman in her 30s who had recovered from COVID-19. Sequencing used PBMCs or T cells enriched from blood (not recorded which). This chain connects TRBV7-2 to TRBJ1-1; TRBD1 matches at 9 bases. As DNA, the CDR3 is TGTGCCAGCAGCCCAAGGACAGGGGCCTTCACTGAAGCTTTCTTT. The encoded protein is CASSPRTGAFTEAFF.